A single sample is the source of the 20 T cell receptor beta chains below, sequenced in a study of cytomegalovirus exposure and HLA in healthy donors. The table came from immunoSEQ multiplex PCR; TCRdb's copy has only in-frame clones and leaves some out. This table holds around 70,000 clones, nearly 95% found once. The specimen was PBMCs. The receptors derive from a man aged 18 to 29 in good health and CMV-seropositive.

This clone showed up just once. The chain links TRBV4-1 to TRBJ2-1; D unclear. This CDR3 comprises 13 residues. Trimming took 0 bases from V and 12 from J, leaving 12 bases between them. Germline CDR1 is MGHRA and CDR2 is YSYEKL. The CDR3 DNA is TGCGCCAGCAGCCAAGAAACGCTAGTAGGGCAGTTCTTC. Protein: CASSQETLVGQFF.

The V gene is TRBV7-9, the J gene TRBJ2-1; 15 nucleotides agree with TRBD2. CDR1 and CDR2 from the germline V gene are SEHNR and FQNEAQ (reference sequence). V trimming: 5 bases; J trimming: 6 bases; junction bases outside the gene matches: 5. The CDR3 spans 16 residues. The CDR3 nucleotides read TGTGCCAGCAGCGGTATGGGACTAGCGGGAGGCAATGAGCAGTTCTTC. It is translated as CASSGMGLAGGNEQFF.

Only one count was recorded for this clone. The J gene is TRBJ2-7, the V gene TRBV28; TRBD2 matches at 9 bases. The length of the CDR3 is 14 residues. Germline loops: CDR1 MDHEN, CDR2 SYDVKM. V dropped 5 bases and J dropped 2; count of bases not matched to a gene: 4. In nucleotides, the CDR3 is TGTGCCAGCAGTCCAATAGCGGGGGCCTACGAGCAGTACTTC. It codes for CASSPIAGAYEQYF.

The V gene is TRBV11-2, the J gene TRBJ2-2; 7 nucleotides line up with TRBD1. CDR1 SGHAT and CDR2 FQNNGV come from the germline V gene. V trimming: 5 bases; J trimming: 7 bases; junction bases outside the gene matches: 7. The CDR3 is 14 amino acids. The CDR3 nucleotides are TGTGCCAGCAGCGCAATGACAGGGTTCGGGGAGCTGTTTTTT. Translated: CASSAMTGFGELFF.

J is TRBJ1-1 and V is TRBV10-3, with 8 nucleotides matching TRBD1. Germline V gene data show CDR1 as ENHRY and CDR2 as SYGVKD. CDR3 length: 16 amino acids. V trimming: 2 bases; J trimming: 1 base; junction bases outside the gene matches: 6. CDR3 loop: CAISEPRQGWNTEAFF. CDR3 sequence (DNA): TGTGCCATCAGTGAGCCACGACAGGGGTGGAACACTGAAGCTTTCTTT.

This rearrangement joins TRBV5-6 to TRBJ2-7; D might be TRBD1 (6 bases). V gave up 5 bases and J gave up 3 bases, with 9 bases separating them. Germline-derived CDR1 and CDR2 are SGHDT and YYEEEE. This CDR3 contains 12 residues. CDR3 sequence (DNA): TGTGCCAGCAGATCGGACAGCTACGAGCAGTACTTC. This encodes CASRSDSYEQYF.

Written as DNA, the CDR3 is TGTGCCATCAGAGAGACAGAAGATCAGCCCCAGCATTTT. Translated: CAIRETEDQPQHF. The chain is built from TRBV10-3 and TRBJ1-5; D is possibly TRBD1 (5 bases). The V end lost 6 bases, the J end lost 5 bases, and 11 bases lay between the germline ends. CDR1 ENHRY and CDR2 SYGVKD come from the germline V gene. This CDR3 is 13 amino acids long.

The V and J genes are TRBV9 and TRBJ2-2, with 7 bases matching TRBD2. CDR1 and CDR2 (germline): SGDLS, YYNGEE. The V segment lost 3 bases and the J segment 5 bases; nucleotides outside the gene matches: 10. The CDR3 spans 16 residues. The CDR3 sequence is CASSELRGRETGELFF. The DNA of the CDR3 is TGTGCCAGCAGCGAGCTAAGAGGGCGGGAGACCGGGGAGCTGTTTTTT.

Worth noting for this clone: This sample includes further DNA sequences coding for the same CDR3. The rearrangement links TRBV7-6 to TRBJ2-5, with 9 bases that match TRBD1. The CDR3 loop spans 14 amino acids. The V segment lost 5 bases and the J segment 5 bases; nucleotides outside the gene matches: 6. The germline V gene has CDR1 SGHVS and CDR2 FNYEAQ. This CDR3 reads CASSPTGGGETQYF. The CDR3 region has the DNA TGTGCCAGCAGCCCAACAGGGGGCGGGGAGACCCAGTACTTC.

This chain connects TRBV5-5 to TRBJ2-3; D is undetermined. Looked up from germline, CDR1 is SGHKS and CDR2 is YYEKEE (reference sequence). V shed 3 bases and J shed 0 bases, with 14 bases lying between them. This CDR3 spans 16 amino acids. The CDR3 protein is CASSWAVATSTDTQYF. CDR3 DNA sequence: TGTGCCAGCAGCTGGGCTGTTGCTACCAGCACAGATACGCAGTATTTT.

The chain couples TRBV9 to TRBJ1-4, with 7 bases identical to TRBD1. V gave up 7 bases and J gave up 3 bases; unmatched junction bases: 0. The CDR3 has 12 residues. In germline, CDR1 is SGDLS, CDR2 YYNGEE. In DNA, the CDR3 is TGTGCCAGCGGGACAGCTAATGAAAAACTGTTTTTT. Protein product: CASGTANEKLFF.

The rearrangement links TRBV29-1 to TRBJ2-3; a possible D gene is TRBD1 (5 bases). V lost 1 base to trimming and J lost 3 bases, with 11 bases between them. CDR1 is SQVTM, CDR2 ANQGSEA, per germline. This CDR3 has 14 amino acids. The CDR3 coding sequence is TGCAGCGTTGAAGGGGGCATTGTGACAGATACGCAGTATTTT. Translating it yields CSVEGGIVTDTQYF.

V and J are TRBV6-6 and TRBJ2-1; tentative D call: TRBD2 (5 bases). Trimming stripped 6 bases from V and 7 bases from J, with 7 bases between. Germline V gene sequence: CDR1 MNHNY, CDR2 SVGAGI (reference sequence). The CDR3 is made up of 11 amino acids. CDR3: CASRGGNEQFF. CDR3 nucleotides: TGTGCCAGCAGGGGCGGGAATGAGCAGTTCTTC.

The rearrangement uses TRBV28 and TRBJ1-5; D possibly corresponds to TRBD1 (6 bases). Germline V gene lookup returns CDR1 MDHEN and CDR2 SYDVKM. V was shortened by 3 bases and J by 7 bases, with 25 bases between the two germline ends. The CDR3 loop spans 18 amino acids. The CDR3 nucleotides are TGTGCCAGCAGTTTTCCATCCCTCCAGGGGATAAAGGACCAGCCCCAGCATTTT. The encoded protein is CASSFPSLQGIKDQPQHF. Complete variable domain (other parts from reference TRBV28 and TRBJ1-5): DVKVTQSSRYLVKRTGEKVFLECVQDMDHENMFWYRQDPGLGLRLIYFSYDVKMKEKGDIPEGYSVSREKKERFSLILESASTNQTSMYLCASSFPSLQGIKDQPQHFGDGTRLSIL.

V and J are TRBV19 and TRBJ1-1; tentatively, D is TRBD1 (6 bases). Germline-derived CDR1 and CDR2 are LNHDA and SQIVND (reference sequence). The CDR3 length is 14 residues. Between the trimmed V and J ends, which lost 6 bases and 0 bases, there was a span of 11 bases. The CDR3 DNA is TGTGCCAGTAGCCCGACAGGAATGAACACTGAAGCTTTCTTT. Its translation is CASSPTGMNTEAFF.

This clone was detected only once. DNA for the CDR3: TGCGCCAGCAGCTTGAATAGCCGGAACGCAGATACGCAGTATTTT. Translated: CASSLNSRNADTQYF. The rearrangement links TRBV5-1 to TRBJ2-3; D remains ambiguous. Trimming cost V 1 base and J 4 bases, with 13 bases left between them. CDR1 is SGHRS, CDR2 YFSETQ, per germline. CDR3 length: 15 residues.

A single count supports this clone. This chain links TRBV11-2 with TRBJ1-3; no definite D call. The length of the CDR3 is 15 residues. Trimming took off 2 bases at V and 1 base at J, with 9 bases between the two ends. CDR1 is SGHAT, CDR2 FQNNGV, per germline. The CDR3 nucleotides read TGTGCCAGCAGCTTATACCGCTATTCTGGAAACACCATATATTTT. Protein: CASSLYRYSGNTIYF. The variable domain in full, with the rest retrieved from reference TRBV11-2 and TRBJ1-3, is EAGVAQSPRYKIIEKRQSVAFWCNPISGHATLYWYQQILGQGPKLLIQFQNNGVVDDSQLPKDRFSAERLKGVDSTLKIQPAKLEDSAVYLCASSLYRYSGNTIYFGEGSWLTVV.

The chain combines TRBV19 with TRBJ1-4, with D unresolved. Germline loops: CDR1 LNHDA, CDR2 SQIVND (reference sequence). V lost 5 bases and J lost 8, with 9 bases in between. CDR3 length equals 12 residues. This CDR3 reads CASSPPLEKLFF. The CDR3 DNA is TGTGCCAGTAGTCCCCCGCTAGAAAAACTGTTTTTT.

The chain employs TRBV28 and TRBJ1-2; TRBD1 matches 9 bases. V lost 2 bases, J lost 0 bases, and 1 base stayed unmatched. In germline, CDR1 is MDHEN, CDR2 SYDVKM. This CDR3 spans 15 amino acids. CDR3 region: CASSLGTGTNYGYTF. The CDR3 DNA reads TGTGCCAGCAGTTTAGGGACAGGGACTAACTATGGCTACACCTTC.

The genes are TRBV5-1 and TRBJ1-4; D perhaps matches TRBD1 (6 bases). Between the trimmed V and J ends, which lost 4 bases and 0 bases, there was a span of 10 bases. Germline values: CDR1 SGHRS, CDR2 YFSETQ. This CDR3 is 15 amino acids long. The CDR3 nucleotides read TGCGCCAGCAGCCCGAGGACAGCAACTAATGAAAAACTGTTTTTT. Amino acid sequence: CASSPRTATNEKLFF.